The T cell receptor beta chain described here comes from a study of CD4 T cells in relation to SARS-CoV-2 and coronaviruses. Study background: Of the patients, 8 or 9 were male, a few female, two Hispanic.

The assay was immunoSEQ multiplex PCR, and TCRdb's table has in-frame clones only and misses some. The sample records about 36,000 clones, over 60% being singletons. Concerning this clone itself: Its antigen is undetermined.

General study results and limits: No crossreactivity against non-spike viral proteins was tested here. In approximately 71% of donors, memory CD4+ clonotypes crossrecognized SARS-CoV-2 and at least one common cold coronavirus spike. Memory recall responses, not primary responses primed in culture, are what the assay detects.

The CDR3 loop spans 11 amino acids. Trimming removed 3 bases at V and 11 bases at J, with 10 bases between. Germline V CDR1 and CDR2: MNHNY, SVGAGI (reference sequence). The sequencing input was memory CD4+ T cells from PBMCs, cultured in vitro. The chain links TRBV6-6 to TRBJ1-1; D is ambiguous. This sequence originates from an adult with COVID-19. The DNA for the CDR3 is TGTGCCAGCAGTTATGGGCCATCGGCTTTCTTT. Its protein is CASSYGPSAFF.